This is a list of T cell receptor beta chains from one sample in a study of immune evolution from preneoplasia to lung adenocarcinoma. TCRdb's copy holds only in-frame clones and misses some; the assay was immunoSEQ multiplex PCR. This sample carries about 15,000 clones, approximately 80% of them seen once, and the ten largest clones take 2.5% to 3.5%. The sample consisted of FFPE minimally invasive lung adenocarcinoma tissue. The receptors were gathered from a person in their sixties or seventies with lung adenocarcinoma. Each CDR3 is given with its conserved first and last residue. The D gene is left open where the match is weak. Size is omitted from some rows. Given values are once, few, many or a class for expanded clones.

D gene: TRBD2
clone size: -
V gene: TRBV6-5
J gene: TRBJ2-7
CDR3 protein: CASIGLAENSYEQYF
CDR3 DNA: TGTGCCAGCATAGGACTAGCGGAAAACTCCTACGAGCAGTACTTC

D gene: -
clone size: -
V gene: TRBV6-1
J gene: TRBJ1-5
CDR3 protein: CASSESGYSNQPQHF
CDR3 DNA: TGTGCCAGCAGTGAATCAGGGTATAGCAATCAGCCCCAGCATTTT

D gene: TRBD1
clone size: -
V gene: TRBV13
J gene: TRBJ2-2
CDR3 protein: CASSFLTGGTGELFF
CDR3 DNA: TGTGCCAGCAGCTTCCTGACAGGGGGTACCGGGGAGCTGTTTTTT

D gene: -
clone size: -
V gene: TRBV29-1
J gene: TRBJ2-5
CDR3 protein: CSVALAETQYF
CDR3 DNA: TGCAGCGTTGCGCTGGCAGAGACCCAGTACTTC

D gene: -
clone size: -
V gene: TRBV5-1
J gene: TRBJ2-5
CDR3 protein: CASSFPGLKETQYF
CDR3 DNA: TGCGCCAGCAGCTTTCCGGGGTTGAAAGAGACCCAGTACTTC

D gene: -
clone size: -
V gene: TRBV30
J gene: TRBJ1-4
CDR3 protein: CAWTQNEKLFF
CDR3 DNA: TGTGCCTGGACTCAAAATGAAAAACTGTTTTTT

D gene: -
clone size: -
V gene: TRBV7-2
J gene: TRBJ2-7
CDR3 protein: CASSFSLPYEQYF
CDR3 DNA: TGTGCCAGCAGCTTTTCTCTACCCTACGAGCAGTACTTC

D gene: -
clone size: -
V gene: TRBV11-2
J gene: TRBJ2-3
CDR3 protein: CASRLADTQYF
CDR3 DNA: TGTGCCAGCAGACTAGCAGATACGCAGTATTTT

D gene: TRBD1
clone size: -
V gene: TRBV7-6
J gene: TRBJ1-1
CDR3 protein: CASSLMQGAEAFF
CDR3 DNA: TGTGCCAGCAGCCTTATGCAGGGGGCTGAAGCTTTCTTT

D gene: -
clone size: -
V gene: TRBV10-3
J gene: TRBJ1-4
CDR3 protein: CAISAQGTNEKLFF
CDR3 DNA: TGTGCCATCAGCGCTCAGGGGACTAATGAAAAACTGTTTTTT

D gene: -
clone size: -
V gene: TRBV19
J gene: TRBJ2-2
CDR3 protein: CASSIAGAATGELFF
CDR3 DNA: TGTGCCAGTAGTATAGCAGGGGCGGCCACCGGGGAGCTGTTTTTT

D gene: -
clone size: -
V gene: TRBV6-5
J gene: TRBJ1-5
CDR3 protein: CASSYDQLGQPQHF
CDR3 DNA: TGTGCCAGCAGTTACGATCAGCTTGGTCAGCCCCAGCATTTT

D gene: -
clone size: -
V gene: TRBV9
J gene: TRBJ1-1
CDR3 protein: CASSPPRGNTEAFF
CDR3 DNA: TGTGCCAGCAGCCCCCCCCGGGGAAACACTGAAGCTTTCTTT

D gene: -
clone size: few
V gene: TRBV29-1
J gene: TRBJ2-1
CDR3 protein: CSVGMGEQFF
CDR3 DNA: TGCAGCGTTGGAATGGGTGAGCAGTTCTTC

D gene: -
clone size: -
V gene: TRBV7-3
J gene: TRBJ2-2
CDR3 protein: CASRPQGGDTGELFF
CDR3 DNA: TGTGCCAGCAGACCCCAGGGGGGGGACACCGGGGAGCTGTTTTTT

D gene: TRBD2
clone size: few
V gene: TRBV28
J gene: TRBJ2-3
CDR3 protein: CASSSRRGGTDTQYF
CDR3 DNA: TGTGCCAGCAGTTCTCGGCGGGGGGGGACAGATACGCAGTATTTT

D gene: -
clone size: -
V gene: TRBV14
J gene: TRBJ2-1
CDR3 protein: CASSPGPLQQYNEQFF
CDR3 DNA: TGTGCCAGCAGCCCTGGACCTTTACAACAGTACAATGAGCAGTTCTTC

D gene: -
clone size: -
V gene: TRBV19
J gene: TRBJ2-7
CDR3 protein: CASSNFYRLRSYEQYF
CDR3 DNA: TGTGCCAGTAGTAACTTCTACAGGCTTCGCTCCTACGAGCAGTACTTC

D gene: -
clone size: few
V gene: TRBV30
J gene: TRBJ1-3
CDR3 protein: CAWSDGQASGNTIYF
CDR3 DNA: TGTGCCTGGAGTGACGGGCAGGCCTCTGGAAACACCATATATTTT

D gene: -
clone size: few
V gene: TRBV5-6
J gene: TRBJ1-5
CDR3 protein: CASSWRGAFSNQPQHF
CDR3 DNA: TGTGCCAGCAGCTGGAGGGGGGCTTTTAGCAATCAGCCCCAGCATTTT

D gene: -
clone size: -
V gene: TRBV4-1
J gene: TRBJ2-3
CDR3 protein: CASSQDQGIKSTDTQYF
CDR3 DNA: TGCGCCAGCAGCCAAGATCAAGGGATAAAGAGCACAGATACGCAGTATTTT

D gene: TRBD1
clone size: -
V gene: TRBV18
J gene: TRBJ2-7
CDR3 protein: CASSPDRTGIHEQYF
CDR3 DNA: TGTGCCAGCTCACCCGACCGGACAGGGATCCACGAGCAGTACTTC

D gene: TRBD1
clone size: -
V gene: TRBV7-9
J gene: TRBJ1-2
CDR3 protein: CASSATGNYGYTF
CDR3 DNA: TGTGCCAGCAGCGCGACAGGGAACTATGGCTACACCTTC

D gene: TRBD1
clone size: -
V gene: TRBV30
J gene: TRBJ1-1
CDR3 protein: CALLTGARTTEAFF
CDR3 DNA: TGTGCCTTGTTGACAGGGGCTAGAACGACTGAAGCTTTCTTT

D gene: -
clone size: -
V gene: TRBV5-1
J gene: TRBJ1-4
CDR3 protein: CASSANRSNEKLFF
CDR3 DNA: TGCGCCAGCAGCGCGAATCGGAGTAATGAAAAACTGTTTTTT

D gene: -
clone size: -
V gene: TRBV28
J gene: TRBJ2-2
CDR3 protein: CASIGRTGELFF
CDR3 DNA: TGTGCCAGCATAGGGAGAACCGGGGAGCTGTTTTTT

D gene: TRBD1
clone size: -
V gene: TRBV5-6
J gene: TRBJ1-2
CDR3 protein: CASWGQGAGSGYGYTF
CDR3 DNA: TGTGCCAGCTGGGGGCAGGGGGCCGGGTCGGGCTATGGCTACACCTTC

D gene: -
clone size: once
V gene: TRBV15
J gene: TRBJ2-7
CDR3 protein: CATSRDPGMGPSYEQYF
CDR3 DNA: TGTGCCACCAGCAGAGATCCCGGGATGGGTCCTTCCTACGAGCAGTACTTC

D gene: -
clone size: -
V gene: TRBV25-1
J gene: TRBJ2-6
CDR3 protein: CASRARDPFSGANVLTF
CDR3 DNA: TGTGCCAGCAGGGCCCGGGACCCTTTCTCTGGGGCCAACGTCCTGACTTTC

D gene: -
clone size: -
V gene: TRBV6-6
J gene: TRBJ1-5
CDR3 protein: CASSGQSYSNQPQHF
CDR3 DNA: TGTGCCAGCTCCGGACAGAGCTATAGCAATCAGCCCCAGCATTTT

D gene: TRBD1
clone size: -
V gene: TRBV5-1
J gene: TRBJ1-6
CDR3 protein: CASTETGSANSPLHF
CDR3 DNA: TGCGCCAGCACCGAGACAGGGTCGGCGAATTCACCCCTCCACTTT

D gene: -
clone size: few
V gene: TRBV7-8
J gene: TRBJ1-2
CDR3 protein: CASSLEQYPYGYTF
CDR3 DNA: TGTGCCAGCAGCTTAGAACAGTACCCCTATGGCTACACCTTC